Following are 3 T cell receptor beta chains from one sample sequenced in a study of blood T cell repertoires in COVID-19. TCRdb's table, derived via immunoSEQ multiplex PCR, lists solely in-frame clones and lacks some. Among 210,000 or so clones listed, around 91% were seen once. The sequencing input was peripheral blood. The receptors shown here come from a middle-aged man with acute or convalescent COVID-19.

The chain has TRBV7-6 and TRBJ2-1; 14 positions match TRBD2. The V segment lost 4 bases and the J segment 7 bases; nucleotides outside the gene matches: 9. The germline V gene encodes CDR1 SGHVS and CDR2 FNYEAQ. The CDR3 spans 17 residues. The CDR3 region is CASSSFRLAGGANEQFF. CDR3 nucleotide sequence: TGTGCCAGCAGCTCCTTTAGACTAGCGGGGGGGGCGAATGAGCAGTTCTTC.

The rearrangement uses TRBV7-2 and TRBJ1-1; 8 nucleotides line up with TRBD1. The CDR3 is 15 residues long. Germline-derived CDR1 and CDR2 are SGHTA and FQGNSA. J gave up 1 base and V 5 bases, and 6 bases lay outside the gene matches. The CDR3 region has the DNA TGTGCCAGCAGCGGACAGGGCCGGGAGAACACTGAAGCTTTCTTT. Its protein is CASSGQGRENTEAFF. Combining the CDR3 with reference TRBV7-2 and TRBJ1-1 gives the whole variable domain GAGVSQSPSNKVTEKGKDVELRCDPISGHTALYWYRQSLGQGLEFLIYFQGNSAPDKSGLPSDRFSAERTGGSVSTLTIQRTQQEDSAVYLCASSGQGRENTEAFFGQGTRLTVV.

This chain uses TRBV6-5 with TRBJ2-2; 10 positions match TRBD1. CDR1 is MNHEY, CDR2 SVGAGI, per germline. The V segment lost 4 bases and the J segment 5 bases; nucleotides outside the gene matches: 4. The CDR3 spans 15 residues. The CDR3 bases are TGTGCCAGCAGTTCGCCGGGACAGGGGACCGGGGAGCTGTTTTTT. Translated, it gives CASSSPGQGTGELFF.